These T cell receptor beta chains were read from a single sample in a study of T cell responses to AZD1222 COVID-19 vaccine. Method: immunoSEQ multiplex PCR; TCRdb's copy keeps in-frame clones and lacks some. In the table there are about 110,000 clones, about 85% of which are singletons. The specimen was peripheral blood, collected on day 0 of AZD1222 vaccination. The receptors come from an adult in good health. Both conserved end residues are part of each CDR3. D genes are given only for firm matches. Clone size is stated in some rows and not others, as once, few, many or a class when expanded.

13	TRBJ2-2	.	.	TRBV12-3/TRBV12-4	CASNRALHAELFF	TGTGCCAGCAACAGGGCCCTGCACGCGGAGCTGTTTTTT
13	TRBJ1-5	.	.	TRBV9	CASSATPRQPQHF	TGTGCCAGCAGCGCGACCCCGAGGCAGCCCCAGCATTTT
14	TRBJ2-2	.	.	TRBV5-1	CASSHLAETGELFF	TGCGCCAGCAGCCACTTAGCGGAGACCGGGGAGCTGTTTTTT
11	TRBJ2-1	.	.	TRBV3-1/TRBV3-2	CASGQAPEQFF	TGTGCCAGCGGTCAGGCCCCGGAGCAGTTCTTC
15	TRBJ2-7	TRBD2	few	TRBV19	CASSIGAASGDEQYF	TGTGCCAGTAGTATCGGCGCGGCTAGCGGGGACGAGCAGTACTTC
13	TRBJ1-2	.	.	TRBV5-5	CASSRGSNYGYTF	TGTGCCAGCAGTCGGGGATCTAACTATGGCTACACCTTC
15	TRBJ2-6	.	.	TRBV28	CASSLSFSGANVLTF	TGTGCCAGCAGTTTATCCTTCTCTGGGGCCAACGTCCTGACTTTC
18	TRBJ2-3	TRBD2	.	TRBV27	CASSASQRGPASPDTQYF	TGTGCCAGCAGTGCTAGCCAGCGGGGACCGGCTTCGCCAGATACGCAGTATTTT
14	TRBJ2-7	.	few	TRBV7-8	CASSLPSRGGEQYF	TGTGCCAGCAGCCTACCCAGTAGGGGAGGCGAGCAGTACTTC
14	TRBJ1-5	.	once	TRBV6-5	CASIIDSGNQPQHF	TGTGCCAGCATTATCGACAGTGGCAATCAGCCCCAGCATTTT
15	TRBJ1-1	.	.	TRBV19	CASSIDRAANTEAFF	TGTGCCAGTAGTATAGATCGGGCAGCCAACACTGAAGCTTTCTTT
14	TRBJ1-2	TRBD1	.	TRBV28	CASSPGGATYGYTF	TGTGCCAGCAGCCCAGGGGGGGCGACCTATGGCTACACCTTC
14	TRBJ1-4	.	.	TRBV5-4	CASGTGLLNEKLFF	TGTGCCAGCGGTACAGGGCTACTAAATGAAAAACTGTTTTTT
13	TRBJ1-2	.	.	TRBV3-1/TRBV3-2	CASSQDPGGGYTF	TGTGCCAGCAGCCAAGATCCGGGAGGTGGCTACACCTTC
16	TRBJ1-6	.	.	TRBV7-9	CASSLRGSPDGSPLHF	TGTGCCAGCAGCTTACGGGGTAGCCCGGATGGTTCACCCCTCCACTTT
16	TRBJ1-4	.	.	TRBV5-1	CASSLAPTATNEKLFF	TGCGCCAGCAGCTTGGCTCCCACGGCAACTAATGAAAAACTGTTTTTT
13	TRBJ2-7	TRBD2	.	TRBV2	CASSEATWEGQYF	TGTGCCAGCAGTGAAGCGACCTGGGAGGGGCAGTACTTC
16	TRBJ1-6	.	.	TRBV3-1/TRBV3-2	CASSQARYPYNSPLHF	TGTGCCAGCAGCCAAGCTAGGTATCCCTATAATTCACCCCTCCACTTT
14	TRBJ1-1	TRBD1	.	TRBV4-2	CASSPLLGGVEAFF	TGTGCCAGCAGCCCACTCTTAGGGGGCGTTGAAGCTTTCTTT
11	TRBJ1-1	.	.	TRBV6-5	CASSYGDNAFF	TGTGCCAGCAGTTACGGCGACAACGCTTTCTTT
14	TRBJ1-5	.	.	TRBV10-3	CAISEGGSNQPQHF	TGTGCCATCAGTGAGGGGGGGAGCAATCAGCCCCAGCATTTT
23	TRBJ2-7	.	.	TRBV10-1	CASTLTPQPLTIDRYSVSDEQYF	TGCGCCAGCACTCTGACCCCCCAACCCCTTACTATCGACAGGTACTCAGTCTCCGACGAGCAGTACTTC
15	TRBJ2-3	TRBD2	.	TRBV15	CATSRDRGGPDTQYF	TGTGCCACCAGCAGAGATCGGGGGGGCCCAGATACGCAGTATTTT
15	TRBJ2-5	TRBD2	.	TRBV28	CATKGPLAGGKTQYF	TGTGCCACCAAGGGCCCACTAGCGGGGGGGAAGACCCAGTACTTC
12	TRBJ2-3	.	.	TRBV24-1	CATSDNTDTQYF	TGTGCCACCAGTGACAACACAGATACGCAGTATTTT
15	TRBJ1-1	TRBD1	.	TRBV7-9	CASSLGDRVNTEAFF	TGTGCCAGCAGCTTAGGGGACAGGGTGAACACTGAAGCTTTCTTT
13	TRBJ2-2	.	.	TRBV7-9	CASRTDNTGELFF	TGTGCCAGCAGGACAGACAACACCGGGGAGCTGTTTTTT
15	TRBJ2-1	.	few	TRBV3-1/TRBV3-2	CASSQESEGIDEQFF	TGTGCCAGCAGCCAAGAGTCTGAGGGGATCGATGAGCAGTTCTTC
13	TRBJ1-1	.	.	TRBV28	CASSFFLNTEAFF	TGTGCCAGCAGTTTTTTCCTGAACACTGAAGCTTTCTTT
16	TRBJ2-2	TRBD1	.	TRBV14	CASSPYRTGGPGELFF	TGTGCCAGCAGCCCCTACCGGACAGGCGGCCCCGGGGAGCTGTTTTTT
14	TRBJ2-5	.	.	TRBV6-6	CASAPGRIQETQYF	TGTGCCAGCGCACCGGGGCGGATCCAAGAGACCCAGTACTTC
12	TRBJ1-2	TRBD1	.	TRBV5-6	CASTGTGVGYTF	TGTGCCAGCACAGGGACAGGGGTTGGCTACACCTTC
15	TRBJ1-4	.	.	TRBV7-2	CASSLSRDWGEKLFF	TGTGCCAGCAGCTTAAGTAGGGATTGGGGTGAAAAACTGTTTTTT
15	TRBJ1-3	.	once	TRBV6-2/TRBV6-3	CASSLLLGGRNTIYF	TGTGCCAGCAGTTTACTCCTCGGAGGACGAAACACCATATATTTT
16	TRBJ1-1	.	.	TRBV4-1	CASTLGWTVLNTEAFF	TGCGCCAGCACCCTGGGGTGGACCGTATTGAACACTGAAGCTTTCTTT
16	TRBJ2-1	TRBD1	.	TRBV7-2	CASSLSTGAIYNEQFF	TGTGCCAGCAGCCTATCGACAGGGGCGATATACAATGAGCAGTTCTTC
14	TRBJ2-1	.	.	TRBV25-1	CATRRESNRNEQFF	TGTGCCACCAGAAGGGAAAGTAACAGAAATGAGCAGTTCTTC
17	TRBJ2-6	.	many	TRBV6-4	CASSEGDGGSGANVLTF	TGTGCCAGCAGTGAGGGGGATGGTGGGTCTGGGGCCAACGTCCTGACTTTC
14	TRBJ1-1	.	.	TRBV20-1	CSASSFGRPTEAFF	TGCAGTGCTAGTTCGTTTGGTCGTCCCACTGAAGCTTTCTTT
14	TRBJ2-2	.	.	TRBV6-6	CASSYHPGTGELFF	TGTGCCAGCAGTTACCACCCGGGCACCGGGGAGCTGTTTTTT
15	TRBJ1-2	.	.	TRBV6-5	CASKGDQESNYGYTF	TGTGCCAGCAAAGGGGACCAGGAGTCTAACTATGGCTACACCTTC
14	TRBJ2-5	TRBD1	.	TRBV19	CASSNRGRGETQYF	TGTGCCAGCTCGAACAGGGGGCGTGGAGAGACCCAGTACTTC
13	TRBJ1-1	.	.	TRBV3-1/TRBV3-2	CASSQTGGFKAFF	TGTGCCAGCAGCCAAACTGGGGGTTTCAAAGCTTTCTTT
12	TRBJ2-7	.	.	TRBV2	CASSGGRYEQYF	TGTGCCAGCAGCGGGGGACGCTACGAGCAGTACTTC
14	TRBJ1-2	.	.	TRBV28	CASSFERLVYGYTF	TGTGCCAGCAGTTTCGAACGACTGGTGTATGGCTACACCTTC
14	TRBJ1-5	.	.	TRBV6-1	CASSENNNNQPQHF	TGTGCCAGCAGTGAAAACAATAACAATCAGCCCCAGCATTTT